Presented here are 18 T cell receptor beta chains from one specimen sequenced in a study of cytotoxic CD8 clonotypes in ibrutinib-treated CLL listed by TCRdb under 2021. The library came from the immunoSEQ multiplex PCR assay. What TCRdb holds here is the immuneACCESS table cut down to in-frame rearrangements. Part of the clones is not present; checked against another copy, under half of the missing clones reflect an unresolved V gene, and the others are unexplained. The sample data list about 150,000 clones, and about four fifths of these were observed just once. The ten largest clones add up to 13% of the sample. The time point label here, explained by the study, means: 12 months on ibrutinib. Sequenced here: PBMCs, sampled after 12 months of ibrutinib treatment. These receptors were obtained from a human donor with chronic lymphocytic leukemia.

This rearrangement joins TRBV29-1 to TRBJ2-3; maybe TRBD2 (6 bases). Germline assignment: CDR1 SQVTM and CDR2 ANQGSEA. V lost 4 bases, J lost 1 base, and 12 bases lay in between. The CDR3 totals 14 residues. CDR3 sequence: CSVGLRGGTDTQYF. The CDR3 nucleotides read TGCAGCGTTGGTCTGCGGGGAGGCACAGATACGCAGTATTTT.

This rearrangement joins TRBV6-6 to TRBJ1-2, with D possibly being TRBD1 (5 bases). Germline values: CDR1 MNHNY, CDR2 SVGAGI (reference sequence). Deletions cut 0 bases from V and 3 bases from J, with 5 bases between. The length of the CDR3 is 13 residues. The CDR3 here is CASSYSGDYGYTF. In DNA, the CDR3 is TGTGCCAGCAGTTACTCGGGGGACTATGGCTACACCTTC.

This chain connects TRBV7-3 to TRBJ1-1, with D perhaps matching TRBD1 (6 bases). Trimming removed 5 bases at V and 2 bases at J, with 9 bases between. The CDR3 contains 13 residues. Germline V gene sequence: CDR1 SGHTA, CDR2 FQGTGA. DNA for the CDR3: TGTGCCAGCAGCGAGGGACAAAACACTGAAGCTTTCTTT. Its translation: CASSEGQNTEAFF.

This chain links TRBV10-3 with TRBJ1-5; the D gene is possibly TRBD1 (6 bases). The germline V gene encodes CDR1 ENHRY and CDR2 SYGVKD. V gave up 6 bases and J gave up 5 bases, with 14 bases separating them. This CDR3 comprises 14 residues. CDR3 sequence (DNA): TGTGCCATCAGCGCGGACAGCGCACATCAGCCCCAGCATTTT. This encodes CAISADSAHQPQHF.

The chain has TRBV9 and TRBJ2-5; D call uncertain. CDR1 SGDLS and CDR2 YYNGEE come from the germline V gene. The CDR3 sequence is 14 residues long. V lost 0 bases, J lost 3 bases, and 9 bases lay in between. The CDR3 DNA reads TGTGCCAGCAGCGTAGGGGGAACAGAAGAGACCCAGTACTTC. Residues: CASSVGGTEETQYF.

The sample holds a few counts of this clone. This chain links TRBV19 with TRBJ2-1; 10 bases agree with TRBD2. J was trimmed by 7 bases and V by 3 bases; bases with no gene match: 3. Germline CDR1 LNHDA, CDR2 SQIVND (reference sequence). The length of the CDR3 is 14 residues. CDR3: CASSIPGLANEQFF. The CDR3 DNA reads TGTGCCAGTAGTATCCCGGGACTAGCGAATGAGCAGTTCTTC.

The rearrangement uses TRBV15 and TRBJ2-1, with TRBD2 matching over 7 bases. The trim removed 0 bases at V and 2 bases at J, leaving 10 bases unmatched. The CDR3 loop spans 18 amino acids. CDR1 is LNHNV, CDR2 YYDKDF, per germline (reference sequence). The CDR3 spells CATSRDPSGGGAYNEQFF. CDR3 coding DNA: TGTGCCACCAGCAGAGATCCCTCGGGCGGGGGAGCCTACAATGAGCAGTTCTTC.

This clone was recorded once. V is TRBV4-3 and J is TRBJ2-7, with D maybe TRBD1 (6 bases). Germline V gives CDR1 LGHNA, CDR2 YSLEER. The V end was cut by 0 bases, the J end by 4 bases, with 13 bases between. The CDR3 extends over 15 amino acids. The CDR3 coding sequence is TGCGCCAGCAGCCAAGATCGGACAGCTGCTTACGAGCAGTACTTC. The encoded protein is CASSQDRTAAYEQYF.

V and J are TRBV9 and TRBJ2-7, with TRBD2 as a possible D gene (5 bases). V gave up 0 bases and J gave up 2 bases, with 9 bases separating them. Per germline, CDR1 SGDLS and CDR2 YYNGEE. This CDR3 is 14 amino acids long. CDR3 nucleotides: TGTGCCAGCAGCGTAGAACCCGGGACCTACGAGCAGTACTTC. Protein sequence: CASSVEPGTYEQYF.

Here the CDR3 reads CSAAEGGSNQPQHF. DNA of the CDR3: TGCAGCGCCGCCGAGGGAGGTAGCAATCAGCCCCAGCATTTT. The chain has TRBV29-1 and TRBJ1-5; D gene uncertain. The germline V gene has CDR1 SQVTM and CDR2 ANQGSEA. Trimming stripped 7 bases from V and 0 bases from J, with 13 bases between. The CDR3 contains 14 residues.

The rearrangement joins TRBV5-8 to TRBJ1-2, with D uncertain. CDR3 length equals 13 residues. V lost 2 bases and J 5 bases, leaving 10 bases between the germline ends. Germline V gene data show CDR1 as SGHTS and CDR2 as YDEGEE. CDR3 region: CASSFRADYGYTF. For the CDR3, the DNA is TGTGCCAGCAGCTTTAGGGCGGATTATGGCTACACCTTC.

The CDR3 DNA follows: TGCGCCAGCAGTCCGCGAGCGGGAGAGGGCACAGATACGCAGTATTTT. Translation: CASSPRAGEGTDTQYF. V is TRBV5-1 and J is TRBJ2-3; TRBD2 matches at 8 bases. The germline V gene encodes CDR1 SGHRS and CDR2 YFSETQ. The CDR3 has 16 amino acids. The V segment lost 5 bases and the J segment 1 base; nucleotides outside the gene matches: 9.

This clone appeared a single time. V usage is TRBV4-2 and J usage is TRBJ1-1; 7 bases are shared with TRBD1. The CDR3 extends over 16 amino acids. Germline V gene lookup returns CDR1 LGHNA and CDR2 YNFKEQ. J gave up 1 base and V 2 bases, and 7 bases lay outside the gene matches. DNA of the CDR3: TGTGCCAGCAGCCAAACCCCGGGACAGAGGAACACTGAAGCTTTCTTT. Translation gives CASSQTPGQRNTEAFF.

The chain recombines TRBV9 with TRBJ2-7, with 7 positions matching TRBD1. Germline CDR1 and CDR2: SGDLS and YYNGEE. This CDR3 contains 15 residues. V was clipped by 4 bases and J by 4 bases; unmatched bases: 11. In nucleotides, the CDR3 is TGTGCCAGCAGCACACGACAGGGAAACGGTTACGAGCAGTACTTC. As protein: CASSTRQGNGYEQYF. Together with reference TRBV9 and TRBJ2-7, the CDR3 gives the full variable domain: DSGVTQTPKHLITATGQRVTLRCSPRSGDLSVYWYQQSLDQGLQFLIQYYNGEERAKGNILERFSAQQFPDLHSELNLSSLELGDSALYFCASSTRQGNGYEQYFGPGTRLTVT.

The CDR3 reads CASSDSPRYNEQFF. As DNA, the CDR3 is TGTGCCAGCAGTGACTCTCCCAGATACAATGAGCAGTTCTTC. This sequence joins TRBV6-4 and TRBJ2-1; D uncertain. The V and J ends lost 0 bases and 4 bases respectively, with 7 bases between them. The CDR3 totals 14 residues. Germline V lookup: CDR1 MRHNA, CDR2 SNTAGT.

The chain joins TRBV7-2 to TRBJ1-2; 8 bases align to TRBD1. This CDR3 is 13 amino acids long. Germline loops: CDR1 SGHTA, CDR2 FQGNSA. The J segment lost 4 bases and the V segment lost 6 bases, leaving 4 bases of the junction unmatched. The CDR3 sequence: CASRHGTGYGYTF. The DNA for the CDR3 is TGTGCCAGCAGACATGGGACAGGCTATGGCTACACCTTC.

The chain carries TRBV10-3 and TRBJ2-1, with 7 bases fitting TRBD2. V lost 6 bases and J lost 5; bases outside the gene matches: 13. This CDR3 has 16 amino acids. CDR1 is ENHRY, CDR2 SYGVKD, per germline. CDR3 in DNA: TGTGCCATCAGCGATCTAGCGGCCAGGGCAAACAATGAGCAGTTCTTC. It translates to CAISDLAARANNEQFF.

The chain uses TRBV15 and TRBJ2-5; D remains ambiguous. The CDR3 totals 14 residues. Germline-derived CDR1 and CDR2 are LNHNV and YYDKDF (reference sequence). V was trimmed by 1 base and J by 5 bases, leaving 11 bases between them. CDR3 sequence (DNA): TGTGCCACCAGCAGAGGACTCCCCGGGGAGACCCAGTACTTC. Its protein is CATSRGLPGETQYF. The full variable domain, rest sourced from reference TRBV15 and TRBJ2-5, is DAMVIQNPRYQVTQFGKPVTLSCSQTLNHNVMYWYQQKSSQAPKLLFHYYDKDFNNEADTPDNFQSRRPNTSFCFLDIRSPGLGDTAMYLCATSRGLPGETQYFGPGTRLLVL.